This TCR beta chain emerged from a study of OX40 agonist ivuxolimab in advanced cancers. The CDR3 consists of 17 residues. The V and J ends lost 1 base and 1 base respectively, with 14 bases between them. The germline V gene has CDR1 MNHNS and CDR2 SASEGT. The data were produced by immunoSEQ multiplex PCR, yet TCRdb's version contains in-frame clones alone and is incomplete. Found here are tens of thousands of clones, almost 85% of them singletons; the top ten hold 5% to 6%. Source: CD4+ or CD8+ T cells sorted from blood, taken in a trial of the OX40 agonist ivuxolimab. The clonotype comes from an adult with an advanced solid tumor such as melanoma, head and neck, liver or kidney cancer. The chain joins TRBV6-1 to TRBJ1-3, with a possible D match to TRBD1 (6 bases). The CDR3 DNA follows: TGTGCCAGCAGTGAAGTAGCGGGACAAGGATCTGGAAACACCATATATTTT. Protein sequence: CASSEVAGQGSGNTIYF.